The sequence of this T cell receptor beta chain was determined in a study of blood T cell repertoires in COVID-19. For the study at large: Both acute and convalescent COVID-19 samples were obtained from the United States, Italy and Spain. T cells, B-cell-depleted T cells, or PBMCs provided the cDNA or gDNA that served as material.

In the authors' methods: Reference gene primer amplification gave nucleated cell count estimates. The table came from immunoSEQ multiplex PCR; TCRdb's copy has only in-frame clones and leaves some out. D and trimming were read from the DNA, whereas the V and J calls and clone size are those reported in that table. The repertoire includes a few hundred thousand clones, around 90% of them detected once, and 0.75% to 1% sits in the top ten. Trimming pared 5 bases from V and 4 bases from J, leaving 17 bases between. This CDR3 is 15 amino acids long. Germline CDR1 is LNHDA and CDR2 is SQIVND (reference sequence).

The TCR originated in a woman in her thirties or forties who had recovered from COVID-19. Sequencing was carried out using peripheral blood. The V call is TRBV19, the J call TRBJ2-5, with D perhaps matching TRBD1 (7 bases). CDR3: CASSPQGGARETQYF. CDR3 coding DNA: TGTGCCAGTAGTCCCCAGGGGGGCGCACGAGAGACCCAGTACTTC.